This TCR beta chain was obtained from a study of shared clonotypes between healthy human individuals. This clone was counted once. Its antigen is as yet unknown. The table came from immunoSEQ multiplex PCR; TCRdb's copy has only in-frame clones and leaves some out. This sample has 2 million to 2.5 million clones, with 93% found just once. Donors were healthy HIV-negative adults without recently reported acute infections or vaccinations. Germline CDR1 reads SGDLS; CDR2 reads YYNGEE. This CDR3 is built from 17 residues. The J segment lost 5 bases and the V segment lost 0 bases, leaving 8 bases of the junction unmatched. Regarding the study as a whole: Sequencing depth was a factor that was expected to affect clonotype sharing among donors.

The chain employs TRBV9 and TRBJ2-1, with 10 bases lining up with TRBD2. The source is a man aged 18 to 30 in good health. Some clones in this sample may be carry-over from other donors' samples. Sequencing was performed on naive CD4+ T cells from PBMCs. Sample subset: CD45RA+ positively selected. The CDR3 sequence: CASSVVSGRAQHNEQFF. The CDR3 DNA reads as TGTGCCAGCAGCGTAGTGAGCGGGAGGGCCCAACACAATGAGCAGTTCTTC.